A selection of T cell receptor beta chains follows, all from one sample in a study of cytomegalovirus exposure and HLA in healthy donors. The table came from immunoSEQ multiplex PCR; TCRdb's copy has only in-frame clones and leaves some out. The sample lists about 150,000 clones; roughly 82% were seen once. Source material: PBMCs. The receptor set was obtained from a woman aged 50 to 65 in good health and CMV-seropositive. CDR3s include the opening cysteine and the closing phenylalanine or tryptophan. Fields, in order: J gene, V gene, clone size, D gene, CDR3 protein, CDR3 DNA. A D gene is named only where the DNA matches it firmly. A row's size may be missing; if present it is once, few, many or a size class.

TRBJ1-5 TRBV19 once . CASTKGEGRGSQPQHF TGTGCCAGTACCAAAGGGGAGGGGAGGGGTAGCCAGCCCCAGCATTTT
TRBJ1-5 TRBV7-8 . TRBD1 CASRAGQGSNQPQHF TGTGCCAGCAGAGCGGGACAGGGAAGCAATCAGCCCCAGCATTTT
TRBJ1-1 TRBV13 . . CASSLGGGLLEAFF TGTGCCAGCAGCTTAGGGGGAGGGTTGCTCGAAGCTTTCTTT
TRBJ2-5 TRBV18 few TRBD2 CASREGLAGSPKYF TGTGCCAGTCGAGAAGGACTAGCGGGCAGCCCTAAGTACTTC
TRBJ1-5 TRBV7-2 . TRBD1 CASSLQGGGHQPQHF TGTGCCAGCAGCTTACAGGGGGGTGGACATCAGCCCCAGCATTTT
TRBJ2-3 TRBV6-6 . . CASSTGYFTDTQYF TGTGCCAGCAGCACAGGTTACTTCACAGATACGCAGTATTTT
TRBJ2-7 TRBV6-5 . TRBD1 CASSSNRGTYEQYF TGTGCCAGCAGTTCAAACAGGGGGACGTACGAGCAGTACTTC
TRBJ1-1 TRBV27 . TRBD1 CASSLVSTGGVITEAFF TGTGCCAGCAGTTTAGTCTCGACAGGGGGCGTTATCACTGAAGCTTTCTTT
TRBJ1-2 TRBV7-2 . TRBD1 CASSLTGGDYGYTF TGTGCCAGCAGCCTAACAGGGGGCGACTATGGCTACACCTTC
TRBJ2-7 TRBV30 . . CAWSVPGDEQYF TGTGCCTGGAGTGTACCCGGGGACGAGCAGTACTTC
TRBJ2-7 TRBV10-3 . TRBD1 CAISPGTGVYEQYF TGTGCCATCAGCCCCGGGACAGGGGTATACGAGCAGTACTTC
TRBJ2-1 TRBV27 . TRBD1 CASSSGQAIPVF TGTGCCAGCAGTTCCGGACAGGCCATTCCGGTCTTC
TRBJ2-7 TRBV5-1 . TRBD2 CASSPSGGYEQYF TGCGCCAGCAGCCCTAGCGGGGGTTACGAGCAGTACTTC
TRBJ1-2 TRBV7-2 . TRBD1 CASSLEPQGGYGYTF TGTGCCAGCAGCTTAGAACCTCAGGGGGGCTATGGCTACACCTTC
TRBJ2-7 TRBV6-1 . TRBD1 CASRGDRTEEYEQYF TGTGCCAGCAGGGGGGACAGGACAGAAGAGTACGAGCAGTACTTC
TRBJ1-3 TRBV25-1 few . CASSSPGNSGNTIYF TGTGCCAGCAGTAGTCCAGGGAACTCTGGAAACACCATATATTTT
TRBJ1-3 TRBV5-5 . TRBD1 CASSIRWQGETTIYF TGTGCCAGCAGCATTAGGTGGCAGGGGGAGACCACCATATATTTT
TRBJ1-1 TRBV2 . . CASSEVSRFGEAFF TGTGCCAGCAGTGAGGTATCGCGCTTTGGTGAAGCTTTCTTT
TRBJ1-2 TRBV6-1 . . CASSDAGAYGYTF TGTGCCAGCAGTGATGCTGGGGCCTATGGCTACACCTTC
TRBJ2-7 TRBV21-1 . . CASSKDLAGPLEEQYF TGTGCCAGCAGCAAAGATTTGGCGGGGCCGCTCGAGGAGCAGTACTTC
TRBJ2-2 TRBV5-4 . TRBD2 CASSPVGGAAGELFF TGTGCCAGCAGCCCGGTCGGGGGGGCAGCCGGGGAGCTGTTTTTT
TRBJ1-6 TRBV10-2 few . CASSEPKKGGSPLHF TGCGCCAGCAGTGAGCCTAAAAAAGGGGGTTCACCCCTCCACTTT
TRBJ1-2 TRBV10-3 once . CAISESTGKQGGGYTF TGTGCCATCAGTGAGTCAACGGGGAAACAGGGTGGCGGCTACACCTTC
TRBJ2-3 TRBV5-6 . . CASSLDSSPDTQYF TGTGCCAGCAGCTTGGACTCCTCCCCAGATACGCAGTATTTT
TRBJ1-4 TRBV5-1 . TRBD1 CASTVDRANEKLFF TGCGCCAGCACCGTCGACAGGGCCAATGAAAAACTGTTTTTT
TRBJ2-1 TRBV13 . TRBD2 CASSLSLSSGGPRSYNEQFF TGTGCCAGCAGCTTAAGTTTATCTAGCGGGGGGCCGAGATCCTACAATGAGCAGTTCTTC
TRBJ1-2 TRBV4-2 once . CASSPGGPTGRTRVGYTF TGTGCCAGCAGCCCGGGCGGCCCTACCGGGCGAACTAGGGTTGGCTACACCTTC
TRBJ2-7 TRBV2 . TRBD2 CASRRLAGGRSSSYEQYF TGTGCCAGCAGACGACTAGCGGGGGGCCGAAGTAGCTCCTACGAGCAGTACTTC
TRBJ1-5 TRBV4-3 . . CASSQDSFQPQHF TGCGCCAGCAGCCAAGACAGTTTCCAGCCCCAGCATTTT
TRBJ2-7 TRBV27 . . CASSPRTTYEQYF TGTGCCAGCAGTCCCCGAACGACATACGAGCAGTACTTC
TRBJ1-3 TRBV6-5 . TRBD1 CASSYSGQVGNTIYF TGTGCCAGCAGTTACTCAGGACAGGTCGGAAACACCATATATTTT
TRBJ2-7 TRBV7-2 . . CASSPQRLSSYEQYF TGTGCCAGCAGCCCCCAGCGACTGAGCTCCTACGAGCAGTACTTC
TRBJ2-1 TRBV19 few . CATRRGVTYNEQFF TGTGCCACCCGACGGGGTGTAACCTACAATGAGCAGTTCTTC
TRBJ2-7 TRBV7-8 once TRBD1 CASSQDRVYEQYF TGTGCCAGCAGCCAGGACAGGGTTTACGAGCAGTACTTC
TRBJ2-7 TRBV11-2 . . CASSVVPQGDYEQYF TGTGCCAGCAGCGTAGTTCCACAAGGGGACTACGAGCAGTACTTC
TRBJ2-1 TRBV4-2 . TRBD2 CASSQEGLQQDNEQFF TGTGCCAGCAGCCAGGAGGGACTACAGCAAGACAATGAGCAGTTCTTC
TRBJ2-7 TRBV15 . TRBD2 CATKTSGDYEQYF TGTGCCACCAAGACTAGCGGGGACTACGAGCAGTACTTC
TRBJ1-2 TRBV6-5 . . CASKAGGGNYGYTF TGTGCCAGCAAGGCGGGCGGGGGAAACTATGGCTACACCTTC
TRBJ2-2 TRBV7-9 . . CASSFRNTGELFF TGTGCCAGCAGCTTTCGGAACACCGGGGAGCTGTTTTTT
TRBJ1-1 TRBV11-2 . . CASSRDTKDTEAFF TGTGCCAGCAGCCGGGACACAAAGGACACTGAAGCTTTCTTT
TRBJ2-3 TRBV4-2 . TRBD1 CASKGAFSTDTQYF TGTGCCAGCAAGGGGGCCTTTAGCACAGATACGCAGTATTTT
TRBJ1-4 TRBV25-1 . . CASRRGASEKLFF TGTGCCAGCAGAAGGGGTGCGAGTGAAAAACTGTTTTTT
TRBJ1-1 TRBV5-4 . . CASSSTGVTEAFF TGTGCCAGCAGCTCGACGGGGGTTACTGAAGCTTTCTTT
TRBJ1-5 TRBV30 . . CAWSESTVSQPQHF TGTGCCTGGAGTGAATCGACAGTGAGTCAGCCCCAGCATTTT
TRBJ1-2 TRBV7-8 . . CASSLLVGQGQGYTF TGTGCCAGCAGCTTATTGGTGGGGCAGGGTCAAGGCTACACCTTC
TRBJ1-6 TRBV6-5 . . CASNGGTYNSPLHF TGTGCCAGCAACGGGGGAACCTATAATTCACCCCTCCACTTT
TRBJ2-7 TRBV5-8 once . CASSLGGYEQYF TGTGCCAGCAGCTTGGGGGGCTACGAGCAGTACTTC
TRBJ1-1 TRBV18 . . CASSPTVGGTEAFF TGTGCCAGCTCACCGACAGTGGGCGGCACTGAAGCTTTCTTT
TRBJ2-5 TRBV30 . TRBD2 CAWRRWGGQETQYF TGTGCCTGGAGGAGGTGGGGGGGACAAGAGACCCAGTACTTC